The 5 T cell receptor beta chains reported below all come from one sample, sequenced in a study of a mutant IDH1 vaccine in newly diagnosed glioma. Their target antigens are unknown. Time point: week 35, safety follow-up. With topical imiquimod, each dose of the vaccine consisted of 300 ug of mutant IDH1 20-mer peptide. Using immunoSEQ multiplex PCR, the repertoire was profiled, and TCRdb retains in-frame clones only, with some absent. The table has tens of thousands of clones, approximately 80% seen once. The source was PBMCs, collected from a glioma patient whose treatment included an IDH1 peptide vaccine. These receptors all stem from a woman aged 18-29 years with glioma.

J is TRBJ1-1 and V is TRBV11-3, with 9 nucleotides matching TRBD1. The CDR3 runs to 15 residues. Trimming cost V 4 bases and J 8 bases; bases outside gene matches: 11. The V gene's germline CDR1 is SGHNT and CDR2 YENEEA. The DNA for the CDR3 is TGTGCCAGCAGCTATCCAACAGGGGGCACGGCGGAAGCTTTCTTT. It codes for CASSYPTGGTAEAFF.

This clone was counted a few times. The CDR3 loop is CASTQGAGYGYTF. In DNA form, the CDR3 reads TGTGCCAGCACGCAGGGGGCAGGCTATGGCTACACCTTC. The V call is TRBV2, the J call TRBJ1-2; 8 positions match TRBD1. The junction had 5 bases not matched to a gene; V was cut back by 7 bases and J by 4 bases. In germline, CDR1 is SNHLY, CDR2 FYNNEI. The CDR3 has 13 amino acids.

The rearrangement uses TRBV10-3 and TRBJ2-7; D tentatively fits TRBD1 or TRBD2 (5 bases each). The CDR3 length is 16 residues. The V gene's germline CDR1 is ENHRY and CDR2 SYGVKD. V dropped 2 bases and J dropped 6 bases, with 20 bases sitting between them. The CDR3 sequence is CAISEGGALLLREQYF. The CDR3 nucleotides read TGTGCCATCAGTGAGGGGGGTGCATTGTTGTTACGCGAGCAGTACTTC.

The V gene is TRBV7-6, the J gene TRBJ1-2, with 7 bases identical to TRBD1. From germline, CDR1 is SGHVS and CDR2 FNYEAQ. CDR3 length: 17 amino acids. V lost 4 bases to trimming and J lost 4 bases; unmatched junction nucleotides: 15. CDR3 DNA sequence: TGTGCCAGCAGCTCGACAGGGTCCCGGCGGAGTCTCTATGGCTACACCTTC. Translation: CASSSTGSRRSLYGYTF.

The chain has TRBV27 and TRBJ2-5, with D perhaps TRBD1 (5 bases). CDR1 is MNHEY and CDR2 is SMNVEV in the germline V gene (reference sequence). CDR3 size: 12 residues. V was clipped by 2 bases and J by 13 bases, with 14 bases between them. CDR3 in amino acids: CASSLGTGHWYF. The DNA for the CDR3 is TGTGCCAGCAGTTTAGGTACAGGACACTGGTACTTC.